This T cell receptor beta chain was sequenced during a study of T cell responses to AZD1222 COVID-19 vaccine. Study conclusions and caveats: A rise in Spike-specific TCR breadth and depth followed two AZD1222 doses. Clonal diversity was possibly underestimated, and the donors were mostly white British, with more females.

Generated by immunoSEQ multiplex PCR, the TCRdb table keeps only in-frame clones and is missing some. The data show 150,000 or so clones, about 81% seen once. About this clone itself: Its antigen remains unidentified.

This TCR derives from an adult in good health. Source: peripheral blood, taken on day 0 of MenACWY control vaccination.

CDR3 coding DNA: TGTGCCAGCAGTCAATCCGGAAACACCATATATTTT. Its protein product is CASSQSGNTIYF. V and J are TRBV6-5 and TRBJ1-3; D not resolved. Per germline, CDR1 MNHEY and CDR2 SVGAGI. The CDR3 contains 12 residues. V lost 5 bases to trimming and J lost 4 bases, with 6 bases between them.